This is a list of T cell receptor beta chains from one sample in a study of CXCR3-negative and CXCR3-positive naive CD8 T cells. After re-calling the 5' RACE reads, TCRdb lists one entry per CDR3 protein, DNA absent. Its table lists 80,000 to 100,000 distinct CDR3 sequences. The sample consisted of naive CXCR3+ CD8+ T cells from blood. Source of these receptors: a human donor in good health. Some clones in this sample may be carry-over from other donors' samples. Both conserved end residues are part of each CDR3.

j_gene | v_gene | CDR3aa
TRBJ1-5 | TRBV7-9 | CASSLGGIYQPQHF
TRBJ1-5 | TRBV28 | CASSLGQGRQPQHF
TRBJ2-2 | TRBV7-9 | CASSFFRGGTGELFF
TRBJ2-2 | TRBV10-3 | CAISRQGSTGELFF
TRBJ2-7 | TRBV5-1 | CASSLGQGKAYEQYF
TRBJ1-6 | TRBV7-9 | CASSGQGLGETLHF
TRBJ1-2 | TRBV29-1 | CSVEDRELGAYGYTF
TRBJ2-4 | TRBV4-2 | CASSLYLGNIQYF
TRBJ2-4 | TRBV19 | CASSITENIQYF
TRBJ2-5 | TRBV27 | CASSLLGTGGLETQYF
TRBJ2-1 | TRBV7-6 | CASSLLAGEQFF